This T cell receptor (beta chain) is drawn from a study of circulating and synovial CD4+ cells in juvenile arthritis (dated by TCRdb to the mid-2010s). For the wider study: Within each patient, the TCRbeta CDR3 repertoires of synovial CD4 T cells, bulk blood CD4 T cells and circulating HLA-DR+ CD4 T cells were compared. Repertoire sequencing was performed with the aim of confirming enrichment of synovial clonotypes in a circulating synovial-like CD4 T cell subset. Broad study findings and their caveats: Because T cell genome counts in CPL samples and bulk blood CD4 samples differed by at least an order of magnitude, sample-size effects were addressed. Circulating pathogenic-like lymphocytes clustered together with synovial T cells, and compared with bulk blood, the circulating pathogenic-like lymphocytes shared a substantially higher fraction of CDR3 sequences with synovium. Lower diversity was observed in synovial and circulating pathogenic-like lymphocyte repertoires than in bulk blood CD4 repertoires, and some CPL samples were found to be as oligoclonal as synovium. The difference between circulating pathogenic-like lymphocytes and bulk blood T cells was not detected by traditional Vbeta family usage analysis. Overlap with synovium increased with sequencing depth, so measured shared-clonotype fractions likely underestimated the full repertoire overlap.

The sequenced samples were obtained from patients with active juvenile idiopathic arthritis. Right after thawing, the cells went straight into sorting, and Live/Dead Fixable Near-IR Stain was used to exclude dead cells. Reading the germline V gene gives CDR1 SGDLS and CDR2 YYNGEE. Including cysteine and phenylalanine, the CDR3 has 14 amino acids. Of the read, only the CDR3 DNA is kept; its 42 bases are in frame from base 1. Cut back by 4 bases and 0 bases, the V and J ends lie 8 bases apart. Note on this clone: Its antigen is currently not known. No much larger clone is present one base from it, and per-base qualities are unavailable.

Receptors were amplified or captured by the immunoSEQ multiplex PCR assay. TCRbeta CDR3 sequencing was performed as a commercial service by an external provider. In the source study's methods: The analyses relied on productive nucleotide sequences along with amino acid sequences obtained through in silico translation. Diversity was measured as Renyi entropy over a range of alpha values, and the median of 200 repeated subsamples was taken to equalise sample size. The distance between each pair of repertoires was calculated as one minus the Chao-modified Jaccard index, which corrects for under-sampling, and this distance was used for clustering. Frequency-weighted overlap with synovial clonotypes was computed at 200 sample sizes with 200 draws without replacement at each size, and the value at the size of the smaller sample was reported. Sourced from immuneACCESS, this table was stored by TCRdb with only in-frame sequences that have V and J called. A share of the clones is absent; for the studies checked, an unresolved V gene accounts for under half, and the remainder has no known explanation. That table supplies the V and J calls and clone size; D and trimming were determined from the DNA. This sample holds around 35,000 clones; nearly 97% were observed only once. The ten top clones hold around 0.17% of the sample.

Sequencing used CD4+ T cells from blood. The receptor's source is a human donor with juvenile idiopathic arthritis. The chain joins TRBV9 to TRBJ2-1; the best D guess is TRBD2, with 6 bases matching. CDR3 region: CASSRTTSYNEQFF. The DNA is TGTGCCAGCAGCCGGACTACCTCCTACAATGAGCAGTTCTTC.